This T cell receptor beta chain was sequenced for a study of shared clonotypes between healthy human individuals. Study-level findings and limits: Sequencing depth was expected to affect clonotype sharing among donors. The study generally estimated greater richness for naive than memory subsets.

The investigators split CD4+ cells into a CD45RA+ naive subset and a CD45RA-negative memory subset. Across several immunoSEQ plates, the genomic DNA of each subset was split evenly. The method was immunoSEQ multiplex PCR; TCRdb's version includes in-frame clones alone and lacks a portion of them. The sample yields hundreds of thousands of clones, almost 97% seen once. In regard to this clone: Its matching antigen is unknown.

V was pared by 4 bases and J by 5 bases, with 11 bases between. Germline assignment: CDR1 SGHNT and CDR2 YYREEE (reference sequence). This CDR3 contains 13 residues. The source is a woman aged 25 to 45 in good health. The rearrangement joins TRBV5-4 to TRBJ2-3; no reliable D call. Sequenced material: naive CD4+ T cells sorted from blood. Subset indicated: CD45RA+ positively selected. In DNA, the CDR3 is TGTGCCAGCAGCACCCCCCTTGTAGATACGCAGTATTTT. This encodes CASSTPLVDTQYF.